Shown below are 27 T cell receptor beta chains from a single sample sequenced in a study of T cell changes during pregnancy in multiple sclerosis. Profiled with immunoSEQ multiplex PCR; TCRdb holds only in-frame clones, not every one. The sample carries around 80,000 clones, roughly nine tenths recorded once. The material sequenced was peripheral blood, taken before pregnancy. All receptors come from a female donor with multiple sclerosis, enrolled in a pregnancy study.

CDR3: CASRQGLGEAFF. The DNA of the CDR3 is TGTGCCAGCAGACAGGGGCTGGGTGAAGCTTTCTTT. The chain is built from TRBV27 and TRBJ1-1, with TRBD1 identical over 7 bases. J lost 7 bases, V lost 6 bases, and 5 bases had no gene match. Germline-derived CDR1 and CDR2 are MNHEY and SMNVEV (reference sequence). The CDR3 is made up of 12 amino acids.

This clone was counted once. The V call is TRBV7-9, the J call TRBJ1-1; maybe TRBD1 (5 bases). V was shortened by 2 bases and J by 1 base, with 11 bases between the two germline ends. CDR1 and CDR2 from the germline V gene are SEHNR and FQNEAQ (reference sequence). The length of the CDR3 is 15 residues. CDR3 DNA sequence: TGTGCCAGCAGCTTACCCGGGGGTGGGAACACTGAAGCTTTCTTT. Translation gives CASSLPGGGNTEAFF.

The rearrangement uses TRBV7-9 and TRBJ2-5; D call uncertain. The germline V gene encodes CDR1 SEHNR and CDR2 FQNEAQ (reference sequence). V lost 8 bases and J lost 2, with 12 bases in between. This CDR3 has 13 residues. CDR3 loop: CASLAGLQETQYF. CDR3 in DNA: TGTGCCAGCTTGGCTGGGCTTCAAGAGACCCAGTACTTC.

This chain's CDR3 is CASSPRLAGTFYEQYF. The CDR3, as DNA: TGTGCCAGCTCACCACGACTAGCGGGTACCTTCTACGAGCAGTACTTC. The gene calls are TRBV18 and TRBJ2-7; 10 bases match TRBD2. Trimming took 1 base from V and 3 from J; bases not matched to a gene: 6. The V gene's germline CDR1 is KGHSH and CDR2 LQKENI. The CDR3 totals 16 residues.

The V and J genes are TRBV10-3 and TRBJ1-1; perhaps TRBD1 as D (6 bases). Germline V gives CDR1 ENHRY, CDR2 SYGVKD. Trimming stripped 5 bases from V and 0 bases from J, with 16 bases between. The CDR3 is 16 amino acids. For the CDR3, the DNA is TGTGCCATCAGTAACGCAGGGGATGACATGAACACTGAAGCTTTCTTT. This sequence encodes CAISNAGDDMNTEAFF.

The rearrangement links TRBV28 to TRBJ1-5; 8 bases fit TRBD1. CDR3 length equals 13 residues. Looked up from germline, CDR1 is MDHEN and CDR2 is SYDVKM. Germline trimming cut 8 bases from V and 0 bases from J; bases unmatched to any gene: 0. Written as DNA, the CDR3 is TGTGCCAGCGGGACAGGTAGCAATCAGCCCCAGCATTTT. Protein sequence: CASGTGSNQPQHF.

The CDR3 sequence: CASSLAGTEYNEQFF. In DNA, the CDR3 is TGTGCCAGCAGCTTGGCCGGGACAGAATACAATGAGCAGTTCTTC. V is TRBV5-6 and J is TRBJ2-1; the match to TRBD1 covers 7 bases. This CDR3 is 15 amino acids long. The ends lost 0 bases at V and 4 bases at J; junction bases unmatched: 4. Looked up from germline, CDR1 is SGHDT and CDR2 is YYEEEE.

Written as DNA, the CDR3 is TGTGCCAGCAGCTTTGGGGACAGGGTATACGAGCAGTACTTC. Translated: CASSFGDRVYEQYF. The V gene is TRBV5-6, the J gene TRBJ2-7, with TRBD1 matching over 9 bases. With V trimmed by 2 bases and J by 4 bases, 4 bases remained unmatched. The length of the CDR3 is 14 residues. Germline V gene data show CDR1 as SGHDT and CDR2 as YYEEEE. The entire variable domain, with the rest obtained from reference TRBV5-6 and TRBJ2-7, is as follows: DAGVTQSPTHLIKTRGQQVTLRCSPKSGHDTVSWYQQALGQGPQFIFQYYEEEERQRGNFPDRFSGHQFPNYSSELNVNALLLGDSALYLCASSFGDRVYEQYFGPGTRLTVT.

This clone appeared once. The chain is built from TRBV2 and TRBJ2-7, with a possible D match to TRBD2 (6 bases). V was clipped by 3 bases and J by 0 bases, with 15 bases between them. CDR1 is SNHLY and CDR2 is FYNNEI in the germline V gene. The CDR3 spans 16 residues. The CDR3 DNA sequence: TGTGCCAGCAGTGACGGGCGGGATCACTCCTCCTACGAGCAGTACTTC. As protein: CASSDGRDHSSYEQYF.

CDR3 bases: TGTGCCAGCCATGACTGGGTGCTCGGGCAGCCCCAGCATTTT. It translates to CASHDWVLGQPQHF. The chain links TRBV28 to TRBJ1-5; D remains ambiguous. Germline-derived CDR1 and CDR2 are MDHEN and SYDVKM. The germline V and J ends were trimmed by 8 bases and 7 bases, with 18 bases remaining between them. The CDR3 is 14 residues long.

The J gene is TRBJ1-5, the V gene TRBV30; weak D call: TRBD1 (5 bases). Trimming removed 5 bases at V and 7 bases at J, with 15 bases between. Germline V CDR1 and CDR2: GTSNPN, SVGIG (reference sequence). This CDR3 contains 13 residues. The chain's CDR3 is CAWAVGGRQPQHF. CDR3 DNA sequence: TGTGCCTGGGCCGTGGGGGGGAGACAGCCCCAGCATTTT.

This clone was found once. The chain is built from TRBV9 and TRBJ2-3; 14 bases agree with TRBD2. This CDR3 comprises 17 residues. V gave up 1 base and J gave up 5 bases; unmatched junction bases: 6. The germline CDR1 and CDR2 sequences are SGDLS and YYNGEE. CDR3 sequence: CASSVTGLAGGGDTQYF. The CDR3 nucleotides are TGTGCCAGCAGCGTAACTGGACTAGCGGGAGGAGGAGATACGCAGTATTTT.

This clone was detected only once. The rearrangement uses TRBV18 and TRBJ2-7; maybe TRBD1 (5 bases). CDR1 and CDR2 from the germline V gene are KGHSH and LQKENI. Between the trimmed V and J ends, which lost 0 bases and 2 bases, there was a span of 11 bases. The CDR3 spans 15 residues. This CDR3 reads CASSPPVRDAYEQYF. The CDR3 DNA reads TGTGCCAGCTCACCACCGGTCAGGGATGCCTACGAGCAGTACTTC.

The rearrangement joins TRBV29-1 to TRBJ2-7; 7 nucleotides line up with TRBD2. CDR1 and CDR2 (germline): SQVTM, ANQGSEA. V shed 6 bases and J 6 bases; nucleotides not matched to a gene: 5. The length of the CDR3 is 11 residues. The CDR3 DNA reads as TGCAGCGTGGGGGGGGAGTTCGAGCAGTACTTC. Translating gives CSVGGEFEQYF.

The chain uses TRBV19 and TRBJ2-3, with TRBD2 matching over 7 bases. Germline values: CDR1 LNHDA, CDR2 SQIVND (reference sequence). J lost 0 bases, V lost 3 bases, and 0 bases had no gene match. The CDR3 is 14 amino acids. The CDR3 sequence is CASSIGGSTDTQYF. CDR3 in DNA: TGTGCCAGTAGTATCGGGGGGAGCACAGATACGCAGTATTTT.

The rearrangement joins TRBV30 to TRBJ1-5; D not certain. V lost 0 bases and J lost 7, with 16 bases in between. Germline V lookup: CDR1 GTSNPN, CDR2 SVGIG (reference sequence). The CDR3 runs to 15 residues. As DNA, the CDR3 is TGTGCCTGGAGTGTATCAGGCAGAAAGAACCAGCCCCAGCATTTT. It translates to CAWSVSGRKNQPQHF.

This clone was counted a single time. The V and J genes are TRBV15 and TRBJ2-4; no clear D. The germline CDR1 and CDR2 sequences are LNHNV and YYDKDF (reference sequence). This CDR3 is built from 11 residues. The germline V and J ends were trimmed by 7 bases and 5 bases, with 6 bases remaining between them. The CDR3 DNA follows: TGTGCCACCACCGGAGAAAACATTCAGTACTTC. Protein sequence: CATTGENIQYF.

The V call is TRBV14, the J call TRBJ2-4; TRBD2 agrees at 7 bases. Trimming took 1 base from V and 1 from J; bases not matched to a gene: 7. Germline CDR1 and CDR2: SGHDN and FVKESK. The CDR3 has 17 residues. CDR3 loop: CASSQAVAGVAKNIQYF. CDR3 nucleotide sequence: TGTGCCAGCAGCCAAGCCGTTGCGGGAGTCGCCAAAAACATTCAGTACTTC.

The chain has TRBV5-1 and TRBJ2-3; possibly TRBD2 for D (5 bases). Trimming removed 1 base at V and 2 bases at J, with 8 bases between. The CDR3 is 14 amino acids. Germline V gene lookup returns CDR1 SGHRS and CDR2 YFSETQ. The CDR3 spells CASSLSSPTDTQYF. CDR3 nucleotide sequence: TGCGCCAGCAGCTTGTCTAGCCCCACAGATACGCAGTATTTT.

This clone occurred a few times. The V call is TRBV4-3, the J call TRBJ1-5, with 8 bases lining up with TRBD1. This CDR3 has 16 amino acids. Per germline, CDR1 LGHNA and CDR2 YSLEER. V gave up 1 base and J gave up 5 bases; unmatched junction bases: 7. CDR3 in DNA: TGCGCCAGCAGCCAAGGCGGGACAGGTAGGGATCAGCCCCAGCATTTT. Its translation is CASSQGGTGRDQPQHF.

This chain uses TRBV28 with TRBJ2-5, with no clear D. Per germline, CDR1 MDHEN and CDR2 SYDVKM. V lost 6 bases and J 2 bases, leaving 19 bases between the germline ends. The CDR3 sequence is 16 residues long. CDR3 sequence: CASSPISVREQETQYF. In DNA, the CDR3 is TGTGCCAGCAGCCCTATATCTGTTAGAGAGCAAGAGACCCAGTACTTC. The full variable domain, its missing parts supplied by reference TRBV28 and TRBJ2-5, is DVKVTQSSRYLVKRTGEKVFLECVQDMDHENMFWYRQDPGLGLRLIYFSYDVKMKEKGDIPEGYSVSREKKERFSLILESASTNQTSMYLCASSPISVREQETQYFGPGTRLLVL.

DNA for the CDR3: TGTGCCAGCAGTGGATATCCGGGACAGGGGGTTTACGAGCAGTACTTC. It encodes CASSGYPGQGVYEQYF. The rearrangement joins TRBV27 to TRBJ2-7; TRBD1 agrees at 11 bases. The CDR3 is 16 amino acids. Trimming at V came to 5 bases and at J to 4 bases, leaving 10 bases not matched to a gene. Germline CDR1 and CDR2: MNHEY and SMNVEV (reference sequence).

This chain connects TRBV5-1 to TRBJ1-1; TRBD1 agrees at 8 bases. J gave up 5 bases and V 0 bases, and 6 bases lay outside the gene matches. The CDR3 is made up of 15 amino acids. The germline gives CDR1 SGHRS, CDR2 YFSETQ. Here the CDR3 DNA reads TGCGCCAGCAGCTTGGCCGACAGGGGATGGACTGAAGCTTTCTTT. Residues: CASSLADRGWTEAFF.

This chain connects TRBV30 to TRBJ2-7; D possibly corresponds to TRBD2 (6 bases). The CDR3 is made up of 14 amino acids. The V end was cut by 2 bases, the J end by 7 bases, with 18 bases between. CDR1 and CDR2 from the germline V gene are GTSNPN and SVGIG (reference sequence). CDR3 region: CAWSSLGLPEEQYF. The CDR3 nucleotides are TGTGCCTGGAGTTCTTTGGGACTCCCGGAAGAGCAGTACTTC.

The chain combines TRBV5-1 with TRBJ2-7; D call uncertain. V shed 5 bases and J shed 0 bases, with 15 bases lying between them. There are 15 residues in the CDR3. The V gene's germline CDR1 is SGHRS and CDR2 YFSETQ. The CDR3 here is CASRLNSYSSYEQYF. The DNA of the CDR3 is TGCGCCAGCAGATTGAACAGTTATAGCTCCTACGAGCAGTACTTC.

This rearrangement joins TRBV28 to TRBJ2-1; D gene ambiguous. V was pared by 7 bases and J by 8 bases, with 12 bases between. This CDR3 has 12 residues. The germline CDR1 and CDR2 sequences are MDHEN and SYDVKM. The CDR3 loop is CASKHPSYEQFF. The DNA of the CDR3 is TGTGCCAGCAAGCACCCCTCCTATGAGCAGTTCTTC.

As DNA, the CDR3 is TGTGCCAGCAAGGAGTCTTCGACGTTCCCCAGCGGGGAAAAACTGTTTTTT. Translating it yields CASKESSTFPSGEKLFF. This rearrangement joins TRBV6-7 to TRBJ1-4; no clear D gene. TRBV6-7 is identified as an open reading frame with a role that is uncertain. The CDR3 runs to 17 residues. The V and J ends lost 7 bases and 8 bases respectively, with 26 bases between them.